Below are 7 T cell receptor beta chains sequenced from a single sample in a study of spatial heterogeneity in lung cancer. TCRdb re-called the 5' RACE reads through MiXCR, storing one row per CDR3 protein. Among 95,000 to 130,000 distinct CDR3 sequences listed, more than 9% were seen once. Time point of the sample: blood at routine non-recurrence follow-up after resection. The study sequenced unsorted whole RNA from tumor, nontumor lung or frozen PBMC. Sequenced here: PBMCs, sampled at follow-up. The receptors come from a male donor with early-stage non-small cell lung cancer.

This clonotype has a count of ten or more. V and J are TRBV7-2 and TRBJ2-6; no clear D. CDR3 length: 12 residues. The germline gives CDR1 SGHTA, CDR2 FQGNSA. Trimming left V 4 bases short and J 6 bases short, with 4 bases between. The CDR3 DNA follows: TGTGCCAGCAGCTATCCGGCCAACGTCCTGACTTTC. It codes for CASSYPANVLTF.

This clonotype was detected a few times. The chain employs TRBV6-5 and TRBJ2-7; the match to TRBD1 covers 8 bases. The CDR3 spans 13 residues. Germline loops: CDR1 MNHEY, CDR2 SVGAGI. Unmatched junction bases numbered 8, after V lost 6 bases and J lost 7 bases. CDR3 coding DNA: TGTGCCAGCAGGACCAGGGGGCGAGGTGAGCAGTACTTC. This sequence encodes CASRTRGRGEQYF.

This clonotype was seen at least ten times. For the CDR3, the DNA is TGTGCCAGCCAAGAAACCGAAAAACTGTTTTTT. This sequence encodes CASQETEKLFF. This chain connects TRBV6-2 or TRBV6-3 to TRBJ1-4; D call uncertain. Per germline, CDR1 MNHEY and CDR2 SVGEGT. There are 11 residues in the CDR3. V was trimmed by 8 bases and J by 8 bases, leaving 9 bases between them.

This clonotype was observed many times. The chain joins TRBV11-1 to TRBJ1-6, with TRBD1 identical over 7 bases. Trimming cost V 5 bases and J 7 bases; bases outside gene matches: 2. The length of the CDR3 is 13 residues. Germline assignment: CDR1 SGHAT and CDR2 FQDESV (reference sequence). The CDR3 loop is CASSRGLNSPLHF. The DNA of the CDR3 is TGTGCCAGCAGCAGGGGGCTGAATTCACCCCTCCACTTT.

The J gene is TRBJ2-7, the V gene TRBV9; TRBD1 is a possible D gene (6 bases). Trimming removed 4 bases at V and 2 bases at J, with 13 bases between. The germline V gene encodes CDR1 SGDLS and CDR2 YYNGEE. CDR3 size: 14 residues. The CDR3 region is CASSPQGKPYEQYF. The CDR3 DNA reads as TGTGCCAGCAGCCCTCAGGGGAAACCCTACGAGCAGTACTTC.

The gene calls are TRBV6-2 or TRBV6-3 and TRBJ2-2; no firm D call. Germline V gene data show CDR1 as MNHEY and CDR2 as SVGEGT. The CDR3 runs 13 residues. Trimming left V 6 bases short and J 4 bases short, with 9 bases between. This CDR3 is CASSPVATGELFF. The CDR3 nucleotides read TGTGCCAGCAGCCCAGTGGCCACCGGGGAGCTGTTTTTT.

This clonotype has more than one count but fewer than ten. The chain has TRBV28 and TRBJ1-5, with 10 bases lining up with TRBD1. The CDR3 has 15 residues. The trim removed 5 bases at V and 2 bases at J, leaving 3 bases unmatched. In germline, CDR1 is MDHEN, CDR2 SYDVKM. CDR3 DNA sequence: TGTGCCAGCAGTGTCGGGACAGGGGGCAATCAGCCCCAGCATTTT. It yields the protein CASSVGTGGNQPQHF.